This T cell receptor beta chain was captured by sequencing in a study of T cell responses to AZD1222 COVID-19 vaccine. Using immunoSEQ multiplex PCR, the repertoire was profiled, and TCRdb retains in-frame clones only, with some absent. Among 150,000 or so clones listed, roughly 94% were seen once. Germline assignment: CDR1 SGHRS and CDR2 YFSETQ. The trim removed 1 base at V and 1 base at J, leaving 7 bases unmatched. This CDR3 has 16 residues. V usage is TRBV5-1 and J usage is TRBJ2-7, with 8 bases matching TRBD1. Sample: peripheral blood, taken on day 0 of AZD1222 vaccination. The TCR sequence derives from an adult in good health. The CDR3 DNA reads TGCGCCAGCAGCTTGCGAGGGGGACAGGCGTCCTACGAGCAGTACTTC. Translating gives CASSLRGGQASYEQYF.